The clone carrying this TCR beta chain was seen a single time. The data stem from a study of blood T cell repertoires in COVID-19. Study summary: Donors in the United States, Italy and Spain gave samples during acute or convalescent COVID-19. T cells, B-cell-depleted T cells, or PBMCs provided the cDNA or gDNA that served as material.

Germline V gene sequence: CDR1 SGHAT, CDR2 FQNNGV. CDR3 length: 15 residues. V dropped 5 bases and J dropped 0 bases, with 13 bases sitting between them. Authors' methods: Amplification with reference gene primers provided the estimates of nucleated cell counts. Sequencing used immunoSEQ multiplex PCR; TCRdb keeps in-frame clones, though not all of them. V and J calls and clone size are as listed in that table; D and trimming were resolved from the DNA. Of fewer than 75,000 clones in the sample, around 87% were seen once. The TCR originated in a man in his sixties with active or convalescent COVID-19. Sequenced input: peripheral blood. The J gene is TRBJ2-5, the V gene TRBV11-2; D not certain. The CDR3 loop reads CASSPPEAYQETQYF. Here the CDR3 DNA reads TGTGCCAGCAGCCCCCCCGAGGCCTACCAAGAGACCCAGTACTTC.